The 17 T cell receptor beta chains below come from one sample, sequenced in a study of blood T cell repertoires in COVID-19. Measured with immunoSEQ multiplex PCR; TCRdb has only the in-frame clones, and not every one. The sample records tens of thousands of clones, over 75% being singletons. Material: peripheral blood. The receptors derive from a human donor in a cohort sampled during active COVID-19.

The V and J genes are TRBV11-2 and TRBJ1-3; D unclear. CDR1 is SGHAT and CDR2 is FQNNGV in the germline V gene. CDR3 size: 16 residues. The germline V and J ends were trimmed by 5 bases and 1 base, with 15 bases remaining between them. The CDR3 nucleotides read TGTGCCAGCAGCACTGGAGGTCAAGGGTCTGGAAACACCATATATTTT. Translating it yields CASSTGGQGSGNTIYF.

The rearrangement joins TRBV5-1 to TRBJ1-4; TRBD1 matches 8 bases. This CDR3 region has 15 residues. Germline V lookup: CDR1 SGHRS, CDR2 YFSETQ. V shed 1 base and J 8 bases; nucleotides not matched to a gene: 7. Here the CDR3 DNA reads TGCGCCAGCAGCTTGACCATGACAGGGGCCGAAAAACTGTTTTTT. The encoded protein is CASSLTMTGAEKLFF.

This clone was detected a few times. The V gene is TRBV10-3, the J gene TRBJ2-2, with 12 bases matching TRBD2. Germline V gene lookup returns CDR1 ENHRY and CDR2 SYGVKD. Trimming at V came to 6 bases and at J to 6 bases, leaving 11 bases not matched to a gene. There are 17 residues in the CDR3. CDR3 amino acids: CAIRPPSGGASPGELFF. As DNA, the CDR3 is TGTGCCATCAGGCCCCCTAGCGGGGGGGCCTCGCCCGGGGAGCTGTTTTTT.

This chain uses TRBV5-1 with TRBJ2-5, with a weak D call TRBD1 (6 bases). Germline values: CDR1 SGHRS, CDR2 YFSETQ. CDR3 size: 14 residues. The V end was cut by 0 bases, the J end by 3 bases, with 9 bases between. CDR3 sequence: CASSLGTVKETQYF. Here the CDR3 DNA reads TGCGCCAGCAGCTTGGGGACAGTAAAAGAGACCCAGTACTTC.

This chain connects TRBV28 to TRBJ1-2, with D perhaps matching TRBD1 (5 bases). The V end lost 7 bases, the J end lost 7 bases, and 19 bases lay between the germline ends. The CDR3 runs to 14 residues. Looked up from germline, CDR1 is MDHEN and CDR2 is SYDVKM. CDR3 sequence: CASTGVGSWGGYTF. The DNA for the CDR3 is TGTGCCAGCACGGGGGTAGGGTCCTGGGGTGGCTACACCTTC.

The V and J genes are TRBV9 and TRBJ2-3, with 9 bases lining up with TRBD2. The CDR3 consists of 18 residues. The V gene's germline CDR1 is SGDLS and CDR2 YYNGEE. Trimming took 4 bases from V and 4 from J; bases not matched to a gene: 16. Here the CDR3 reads CASSFRLAEGPNADTQYF. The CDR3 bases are TGTGCCAGCAGCTTTCGACTAGCGGAAGGACCCAACGCAGATACGCAGTATTTT.

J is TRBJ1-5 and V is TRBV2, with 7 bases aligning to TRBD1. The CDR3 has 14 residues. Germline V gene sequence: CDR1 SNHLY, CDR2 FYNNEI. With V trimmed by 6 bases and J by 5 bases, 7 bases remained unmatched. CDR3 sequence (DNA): TGTGCCAGCAGCGGGACAGAGTCGCATCAGCCCCAGCATTTT. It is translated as CASSGTESHQPQHF.

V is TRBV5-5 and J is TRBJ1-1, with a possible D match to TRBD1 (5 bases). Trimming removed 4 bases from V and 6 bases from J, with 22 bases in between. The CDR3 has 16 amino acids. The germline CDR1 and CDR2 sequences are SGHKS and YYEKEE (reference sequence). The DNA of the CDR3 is TGTGCCAGCAGCCAGAGCAGCAGGGCGGCTGACGCTGAAGCTTTCTTT. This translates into CASSQSSRAADAEAFF.

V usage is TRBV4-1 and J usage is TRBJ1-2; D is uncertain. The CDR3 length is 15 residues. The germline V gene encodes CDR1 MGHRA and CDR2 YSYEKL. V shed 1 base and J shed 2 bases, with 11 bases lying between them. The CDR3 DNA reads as TGCGCCAGCAGCCAAGGAACACCGACAAACTATGGCTACACCTTC. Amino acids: CASSQGTPTNYGYTF.

The CDR3 is CATSDAGETQYF. The CDR3 bases are TGTGCCACCAGTGACGCAGGGGAGACCCAGTACTTC. The chain joins TRBV24-1 to TRBJ2-5; TRBD1 might be the D (5 bases). The CDR3 spans 12 residues. The V end was cut by 4 bases, the J end by 5 bases, with 7 bases between. In germline, CDR1 is KGHDR, CDR2 SFDVKD.

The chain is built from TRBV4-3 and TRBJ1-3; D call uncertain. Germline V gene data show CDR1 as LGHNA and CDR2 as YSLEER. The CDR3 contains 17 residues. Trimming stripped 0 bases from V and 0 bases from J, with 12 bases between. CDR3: CASSQDKPTYSGNTIYF. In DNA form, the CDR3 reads TGCGCCAGCAGCCAAGATAAGCCCACGTACTCTGGAAACACCATATATTTT.

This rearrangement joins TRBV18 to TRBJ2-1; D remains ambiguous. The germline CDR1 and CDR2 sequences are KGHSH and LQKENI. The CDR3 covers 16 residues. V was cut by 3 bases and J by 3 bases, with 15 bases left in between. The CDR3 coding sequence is TGTGCCAGCTCACCCGGGTCCCACTCAAACTACAATGAGCAGTTCTTC. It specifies CASSPGSHSNYNEQFF.

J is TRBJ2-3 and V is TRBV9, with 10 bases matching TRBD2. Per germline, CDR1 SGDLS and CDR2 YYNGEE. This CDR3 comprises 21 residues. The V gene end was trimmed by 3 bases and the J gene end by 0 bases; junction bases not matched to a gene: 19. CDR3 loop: CASSARMGVISGGASTDTQYF. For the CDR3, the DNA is TGTGCCAGCAGCGCCCGAATGGGGGTCATAAGCGGGGGGGCTAGCACAGATACGCAGTATTTT.

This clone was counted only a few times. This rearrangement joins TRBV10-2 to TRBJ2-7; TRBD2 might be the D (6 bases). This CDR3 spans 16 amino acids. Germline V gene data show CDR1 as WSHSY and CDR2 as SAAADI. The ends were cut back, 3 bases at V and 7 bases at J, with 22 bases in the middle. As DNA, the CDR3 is TGCGCCAGCAGTGAAATCTTCAGGACGGCGGGGTTGGAGCAGTACTTC. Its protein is CASSEIFRTAGLEQYF.

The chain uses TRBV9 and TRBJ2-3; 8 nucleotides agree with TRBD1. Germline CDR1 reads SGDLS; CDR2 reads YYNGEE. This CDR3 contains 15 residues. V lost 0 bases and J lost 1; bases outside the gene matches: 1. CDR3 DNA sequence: TGTGCCAGCAGCGTAGCAGGGGGCGGCACAGATACGCAGTATTTT. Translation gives CASSVAGGGTDTQYF.

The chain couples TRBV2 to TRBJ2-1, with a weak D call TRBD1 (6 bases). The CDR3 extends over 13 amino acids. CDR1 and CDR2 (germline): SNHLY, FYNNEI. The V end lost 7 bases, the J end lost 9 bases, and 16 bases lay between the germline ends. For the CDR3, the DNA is TGTGCCAGCACCCTAACAGGGTTAAGTGAGCAGTTCTTC. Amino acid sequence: CASTLTGLSEQFF.

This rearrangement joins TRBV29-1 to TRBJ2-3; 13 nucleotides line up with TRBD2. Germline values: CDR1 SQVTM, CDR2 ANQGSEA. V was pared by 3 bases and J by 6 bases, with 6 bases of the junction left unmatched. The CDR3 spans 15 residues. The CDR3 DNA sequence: TGCAGCGTTGACACGACTAGCGGGGGGTCTGATACGCAGTATTTT. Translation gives CSVDTTSGGSDTQYF.